This T cell receptor beta chain originates from a study of cytomegalovirus exposure and HLA in healthy donors. General study points: The authors later found TCR association rates varying by HLA locus, with DRB1 most and HLA-C fewest. Most TCR beta V segments were productive about 90% or about 30% of the time in an earlier analysis. Analysis was performed later, and it showed HLA-associated TCR beta chains to be more clonally expanded than equally common others.

Comment on this clone: The antigen is undetermined.

The PCR employed 60 Vbeta primers together with 13 Jbeta primers. Authors' analysis steps: In a later analysis, of tens of millions of unique beta chains, about 10 million appeared in at least two donors. Profiled with immunoSEQ multiplex PCR; TCRdb holds only in-frame clones, not every one. That table supplies the V and J calls and clone size; D and trimming were determined from the DNA. The sample has about 160,000 clones; over 80% are singletons. The CDR3 has 12 amino acids. Germline V gene data show CDR1 as ENHRY and CDR2 as SYGVKD. Trimming removed 6 bases at V and 1 base at J, with 6 bases between.

The TCR was taken from a male donor in good health and CMV-seropositive. The chain links TRBV10-3 to TRBJ1-1; D perhaps matches TRBD1 (5 bases). The sample consisted of PBMCs. The CDR3 sequence: CAIRGQNTEAFF. DNA for the CDR3: TGTGCCATCAGAGGACAGAACACTGAAGCTTTCTTT.